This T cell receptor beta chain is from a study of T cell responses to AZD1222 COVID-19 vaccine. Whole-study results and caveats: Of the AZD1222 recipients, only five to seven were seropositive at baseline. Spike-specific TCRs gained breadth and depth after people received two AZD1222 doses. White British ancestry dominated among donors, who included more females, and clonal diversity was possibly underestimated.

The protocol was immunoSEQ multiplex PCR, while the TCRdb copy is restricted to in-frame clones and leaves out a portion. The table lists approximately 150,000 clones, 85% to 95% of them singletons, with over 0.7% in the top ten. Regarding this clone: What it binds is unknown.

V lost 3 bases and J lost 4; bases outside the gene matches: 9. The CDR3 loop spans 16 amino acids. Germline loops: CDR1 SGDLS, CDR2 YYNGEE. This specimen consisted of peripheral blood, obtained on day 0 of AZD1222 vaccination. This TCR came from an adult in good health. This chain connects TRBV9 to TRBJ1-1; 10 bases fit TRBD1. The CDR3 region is CASSEDPGTGATEAFF. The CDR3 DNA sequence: TGTGCCAGCAGCGAAGACCCCGGGACAGGGGCCACTGAAGCTTTCTTT.